The clone carrying this T cell receptor (beta chain) was observed a handful of times. The V and J ends lost 5 bases and 4 bases respectively, with 11 bases between them. The CDR3 has 13 residues. CDR1 MNHEY and CDR2 SVGAGI come from the germline V gene. The data stem from a study of beta chain features in type 1 diabetes. About the study: Cell yields, gender and age were similar in healthy donors and patients.

Since all of the isolated RNA was reverse transcribed, expressed TCRB transcripts were what got sequenced. The assay was immunoSEQ multiplex PCR, and TCRdb's table has in-frame clones only and misses some. Among under 400,000 clones, roughly 12% were seen once, and the ten largest hold more than 0.015%. This receptor was obtained from a man in his late teens or twenties in good health. The chain is built from TRBV6-5 and TRBJ2-5; tentative D call: TRBD1 (5 bases). Input material: naive CD4+ T cells from blood. DNA of the CDR3: TGTGCCAGCAGTGGGGCCCCGAGAGAGACCCAGTACTTC. Its protein product is CASSGAPRETQYF.